This T cell receptor (beta chain) was identified during a study of blood T cell repertoires in COVID-19. Study as a whole: Some COVID-19 samples were acute and others convalescent; all came from the United States, Italy and Spain. Sample material is recorded as cDNA or gDNA derived from T cells, B-cell-depleted T cells, or PBMCs.

Seattle-derived patients entered the study during active infection and were followed longitudinally. Original analysis: Cell counts per sample came from amplifying reference gene primers. Clones were sequenced by immunoSEQ multiplex PCR, and TCRdb holds only the in-frame ones, with some missing. The DNA gave D and trimming, while V, J and clone size come from that table. The profile shows around 62,000 clones, 88% of them singletons. The CDR3 is 15 residues long. CDR1 is LGHNA and CDR2 is YSLEER in the germline V gene. V lost 0 bases to trimming and J lost 4 bases; unmatched junction nucleotides: 4. The sequencing input was peripheral blood. V and J are TRBV4-3 and TRBJ2-7; 9 bases are a match to TRBD2. The clonotype comes from a woman in her sixties or seventies with COVID-19, enrolled during active disease. The CDR3 sequence is CASSQELAGQYEQYF. The CDR3 bases are TGCGCCAGCAGCCAAGAACTAGCGGGTCAATACGAGCAGTACTTC.